These 10 T cell receptor beta chains were sequenced from one sample in a study of cytomegalovirus exposure and HLA in healthy donors. The primer mix had 60 Vbeta and 13 Jbeta primers. Clones were sequenced by immunoSEQ multiplex PCR, and TCRdb holds only the in-frame ones, with some missing. The sample contains approximately 160,000 clones, less than 90% of which appear only once. The sample comprised PBMCs. Source of these receptors: a man between 50 and 59 years old in good health and CMV-seropositive.

The genes are TRBV10-3 and TRBJ2-1, with 11 bases fitting TRBD2. CDR1 and CDR2 (germline): ENHRY, SYGVKD. CDR3 length equals 15 residues. Trimming cost V 4 bases and J 5 bases; bases outside gene matches: 4. In DNA form, the CDR3 reads TGTGCCATCAGTGGGCTAGCGGGGGGACACAATGAGCAGTTCTTC. This codes for CAISGLAGGHNEQFF.

The CDR3: CASTPGQGALGYTF. As DNA, the CDR3 is TGCGCCAGCACGCCCGGACAGGGGGCGCTTGGCTACACCTTC. This chain joins TRBV5-1 and TRBJ1-2, with TRBD1 identical over 11 bases. This CDR3 has 14 amino acids. V shed 6 bases and J 7 bases; nucleotides not matched to a gene: 8. CDR1 and CDR2 from the germline V gene are SGHRS and YFSETQ.

The chain uses TRBV27 and TRBJ2-1; 10 nucleotides match TRBD1. Per the germline V gene, CDR1 is MNHEY and CDR2 is SMNVEV (reference sequence). V lost 5 bases to trimming and J lost 8 bases; unmatched junction nucleotides: 9. CDR3 length: 15 residues. For the CDR3, the DNA is TGTGCCAGCAGTCCTCAGGACAGGGGGTGGGATGAGCAGTTCTTC. Its protein is CASSPQDRGWDEQFF.

The V and J genes are TRBV18 and TRBJ1-5, with D possibly being TRBD1 (6 bases). CDR1 and CDR2 from the germline V gene are KGHSH and LQKENI. The CDR3 runs to 13 residues. Trimming pared 3 bases from V and 9 bases from J, leaving 12 bases between. Written as DNA, the CDR3 is TGTGCCAGCTCACCGGGACACTGGCGGCCCCAGCATTTT. Encoded protein: CASSPGHWRPQHF.

A word on this clone: Other DNA sequences in the sample encode the same CDR3. This rearrangement joins TRBV2 to TRBJ1-1, with TRBD1 identical over 9 bases. Germline V gene data show CDR1 as SNHLY and CDR2 as FYNNEI. Trimming took 5 bases from V and 1 from J; bases not matched to a gene: 2. The CDR3 has 14 amino acids. CDR3 region: CASSKGQGNTEAFF. The CDR3 coding sequence is TGTGCCAGCAGTAAGGGACAGGGGAACACTGAAGCTTTCTTT.

The gene calls are TRBV11-3 and TRBJ2-3; D is ambiguous. The CDR3 totals 14 residues. V gave up 5 bases and J gave up 0 bases, with 9 bases separating them. The germline V gene has CDR1 SGHNT and CDR2 YENEEA. The CDR3 is CASSLTTSTDTQYF. CDR3 coding DNA: TGTGCCAGCAGCCTAACGACTAGCACAGATACGCAGTATTTT.

The gene calls are TRBV5-4 and TRBJ2-1, with 7 bases lining up with TRBD2. From germline, CDR1 is SGHNT and CDR2 YYREEE (reference sequence). This CDR3 is 15 amino acids long. V was clipped by 0 bases and J by 6 bases; unmatched bases: 6. The CDR3 loop is CASSLEGGPGNEQFF. The CDR3 nucleotides read TGTGCCAGCAGCTTGGAGGGAGGGCCCGGCAATGAGCAGTTCTTC.

This chain joins TRBV5-1 and TRBJ2-2; the D gene is possibly TRBD2 (6 bases). Germline CDR1 and CDR2: SGHRS and YFSETQ. Trimming took 9 bases from V and 2 from J, leaving 14 bases between them. The CDR3 is 14 amino acids. DNA for the CDR3: TGCGCCACTACGGCCGGGGGAAACACCGGGGAGCTGTTTTTT. It translates to CATTAGGNTGELFF.

This chain links TRBV4-2 with TRBJ2-1; tentative D call: TRBD2 (7 bases). From germline, CDR1 is LGHNA and CDR2 YNFKEQ. Trimming removed 1 base from V and 3 bases from J, with 16 bases in between. The CDR3 sequence is 17 residues long. The CDR3 coding sequence is TGTGCCAGCAGCCAAGGATCGCGGGGGCCGTTCTACAATGAGCAGTTCTTC. This sequence encodes CASSQGSRGPFYNEQFF.

The V and J genes are TRBV6-4 and TRBJ2-7; TRBD2 aligns across 15 bases. Trimming cost V 3 bases and J 4 bases; bases outside gene matches: 4. CDR3 size: 16 residues. Germline assignment: CDR1 MRHNA and CDR2 SNTAGT. CDR3 loop: CASSEGTSGGLYEQYF. In nucleotides, the CDR3 is TGTGCCAGCAGTGAGGGGACTAGCGGGGGGCTTTACGAGCAGTACTTC.